A single sample is the source of the 32 T cell receptor beta chains below, sequenced in a study of CD4+ T cells in melanoma. Here immunoSEQ multiplex PCR was the method, and the copy in TCRdb shows in-frame clones only, minus some. The repertoire has approximately 47,000 clones, 89% of them found once; the top ten carry roughly 12%. Source material: peripheral blood. These receptors originate from a human donor with melanoma.

The V and J genes are TRBV5-1 and TRBJ2-1; D remains ambiguous. Germline CDR1 and CDR2: SGHRS and YFSETQ. With 6 bases removed from V and 2 bases from J, the gap between germline ends came to 15 bases. CDR3 size: 15 residues. The CDR3 DNA reads TGCGCCAGCATAGGGATGGCAGGCGCCTACAATGAGCAGTTCTTC. Its protein product is CASIGMAGAYNEQFF. Complete variable domain (other parts from reference TRBV5-1 and TRBJ2-1): KAGVTQTPRYLIKTRGQQVTLSCSPISGHRSVSWYQQTPGQGLQFLFEYFSETQRNKGNFPGRFSGRQFSNSRSEMNVSTLELGDSALYLCASIGMAGAYNEQFFGPGTRLTVL.

The chain recombines TRBV19 with TRBJ1-5; no firm D call. V lost 6 bases and J 5 bases, leaving 17 bases between the germline ends. Germline assignment: CDR1 LNHDA and CDR2 SQIVND (reference sequence). This CDR3 is 15 amino acids long. In DNA form, the CDR3 reads TGTGCCAGTAGCAATCTCGGCGGGCGACATCAGCCCCAGCATTTT. Amino acids: CASSNLGGRHQPQHF.

The J gene is TRBJ2-7, the V gene TRBV9; perhaps TRBD1 as D (7 bases). The CDR3 spans 14 residues. V dropped 3 bases and J dropped 2 bases, with 12 bases sitting between them. CDR1 and CDR2 from the germline V gene are SGDLS and YYNGEE. The CDR3 DNA reads TGTGCCAGCAGCGGGCGGGACAGAGCCTACGAGCAGTACTTC. Protein sequence: CASSGRDRAYEQYF.

This clone has only a few counts. J is TRBJ2-2 and V is TRBV27, with 7 bases identical to TRBD1. V lost 5 bases and J lost 7; bases outside the gene matches: 7. The CDR3 has 14 amino acids. Germline V lookup: CDR1 MNHEY, CDR2 SMNVEV (reference sequence). In DNA form, the CDR3 reads TGTGCCAGCAGTCCCGACAGGGTGGTCGGGGAGCTGTTTTTT. This encodes CASSPDRVVGELFF.

The chain combines TRBV5-1 with TRBJ2-7, with 11 bases aligning to TRBD1. The CDR3 spans 16 residues. V dropped 0 bases and J dropped 4; count of bases not matched to a gene: 6. The germline CDR1 and CDR2 sequences are SGHRS and YFSETQ. CDR3 sequence (DNA): TGCGCCAGCAGCTTGGGGGCCGGGACAGGGGGGTACGAGCAGTACTTC. The encoded protein is CASSLGAGTGGYEQYF.

The rearrangement links TRBV4-3 to TRBJ2-7; D is possibly TRBD1 (7 bases). Germline assignment: CDR1 LGHNA and CDR2 YSLEER. CDR3 length equals 15 residues. V was cut by 0 bases and J by 7 bases, with 16 bases left in between. In DNA, the CDR3 is TGCGCCAGCAGCCAAGATACGGGCAGGGGGAGGGAGCAGTACTTC. It translates to CASSQDTGRGREQYF.

The chain carries TRBV23-1 and TRBJ2-3; no definite D call. TRBV23-1 is recorded as an ORF, its role being uncertain. V lost 6 bases, J lost 2 bases, and 6 bases lay in between. The CDR3 length is 12 residues. The CDR3 DNA reads as TGCGCCAGCAGCCCTGACACAGATACGCAGTATTTT. Encoded protein: CASSPDTDTQYF.

The chain couples TRBV7-3 to TRBJ2-3; TRBD1 matches at 9 bases. Germline CDR1 reads SGHTA; CDR2 reads FQGTGA. Trimming at V came to 5 bases and at J to 5 bases, leaving 17 bases not matched to a gene. The CDR3 runs 18 residues. As DNA, the CDR3 is TGTGCCAGCAGCCTAGGACAGGGGTATTCGGGGCCACAAGATACGCAGTATTTT. This translates into CASSLGQGYSGPQDTQYF.

In DNA form, the CDR3 reads TGTGCCAGCAGCCGGACTAGCGGGGGCCCGGAGACCCAGTACTTC. This encodes CASSRTSGGPETQYF. The V gene is TRBV7-3, the J gene TRBJ2-5; 13 bases are a match to TRBD2. The CDR3 has 15 amino acids. The V segment lost 5 bases and the J segment 5 bases; nucleotides outside the gene matches: 5. Per germline, CDR1 SGHTA and CDR2 FQGTGA.

The chain joins TRBV28 to TRBJ1-1; 8 bases agree with TRBD1. The CDR3 consists of 15 residues. Germline loops: CDR1 MDHEN, CDR2 SYDVKM. With 7 bases clipped from V and 1 base from J, the junction kept 8 bases outside the gene matches. CDR3: CASMTGVLRNTEAFF. Here the CDR3 DNA reads TGTGCCAGCATGACAGGGGTGTTGAGGAACACTGAAGCTTTCTTT.

The chain employs TRBV28 and TRBJ1-6; 7 nucleotides align to TRBD1. In germline, CDR1 is MDHEN, CDR2 SYDVKM. The J segment lost 7 bases and the V segment lost 8 bases, leaving 8 bases of the junction unmatched. The CDR3 has 14 residues. The DNA for the CDR3 is TGTGCCAGCTTGTTAGGGACAGCAAATTCACCCCTCCACTTT. Its protein is CASLLGTANSPLHF.

This chain connects TRBV30 to TRBJ2-2; D unclear. Trimming shortened V by 2 bases and J by 2 bases, and 3 bases separated the two germline ends. Germline V CDR1 and CDR2: GTSNPN, SVGIG (reference sequence). This CDR3 contains 12 residues. The CDR3 is CAWSPNTGELFF. The CDR3 DNA is TGTGCCTGGAGTCCTAACACCGGGGAGCTGTTTTTT.

The rearrangement uses TRBV29-1 and TRBJ2-2, with 7 bases identical to TRBD2. CDR1 and CDR2 from the germline V gene are SQVTM and ANQGSEA. The CDR3 contains 14 residues. J lost 2 bases, V lost 4 bases, and 4 bases had no gene match. The CDR3 sequence is CSVGGGGNTGELFF. For the CDR3, the DNA is TGCAGCGTTGGAGGCGGGGGAAACACCGGGGAGCTGTTTTTT.

The chain uses TRBV11-1 and TRBJ1-6, with unresolved D. This CDR3 is 15 amino acids long. The germline gives CDR1 SGHAT, CDR2 FQDESV (reference sequence). V lost 3 bases to trimming and J lost 5 bases, with 11 bases between them. CDR3 amino acids: CASSFITADNSPLHF. The CDR3 bases are TGTGCCAGCAGCTTTATCACAGCAGATAATTCACCCCTCCACTTT.

The rearrangement uses TRBV28 and TRBJ2-7; perhaps TRBD1 as D (6 bases). Trimming pared 7 bases from V and 3 bases from J, leaving 13 bases between. Germline assignment: CDR1 MDHEN and CDR2 SYDVKM. CDR3 length: 13 residues. The CDR3 coding sequence is TGTGCCAGCAACACAGGGATTGGCTACGAGCAGTACTTC. This encodes CASNTGIGYEQYF. Filled out from reference TRBV28 and TRBJ2-7, the complete variable domain reads DVKVTQSSRYLVKRTGEKVFLECVQDMDHENMFWYRQDPGLGLRLIYFSYDVKMKEKGDIPEGYSVSREKKERFSLILESASTNQTSMYLCASNTGIGYEQYFGPGTRLTVT.

CDR3 amino acids: CASSYGGPAYEQYF. The CDR3, as DNA: TGTGCCAGCAGTTATGGGGGGCCCGCCTACGAGCAGTACTTC. The chain combines TRBV6-5 with TRBJ2-7; D is possibly TRBD1 or TRBD2 (6 bases each). CDR1 and CDR2 (germline): MNHEY, SVGAGI. Trimming shortened V by 3 bases and J by 2 bases, and 11 bases separated the two germline ends. The CDR3 covers 14 residues.

This clone was detected once. This chain uses TRBV19 with TRBJ1-5; TRBD1 is a possible D gene (5 bases). CDR3 length equals 14 residues. Germline V CDR1 and CDR2: LNHDA, SQIVND (reference sequence). V lost 11 bases and J lost 1, with 15 bases in between. CDR3 region: CAAGGNESNQPQHF. The CDR3, as DNA: TGTGCCGCCGGGGGGAACGAGAGCAATCAGCCCCAGCATTTT.

This sequence joins TRBV7-3 and TRBJ2-1, with 7 bases aligning to TRBD2. The CDR3 has 16 residues. CDR1 and CDR2 from the germline V gene are SGHTA and FQGTGA. Trimming at V came to 4 bases and at J to 6 bases, leaving 12 bases not matched to a gene. CDR3 sequence reads: CASSSTGGGPSNEQFF. CDR3 nucleotides: TGTGCCAGCAGCTCGACTGGGGGGGGACCATCCAATGAGCAGTTCTTC.

This clone appeared a single time. The chain combines TRBV7-9 with TRBJ2-3; 8 nucleotides line up with TRBD2. Germline V gene lookup returns CDR1 SEHNR and CDR2 FQNEAQ (reference sequence). The trim removed 1 base at V and 5 bases at J, leaving 14 bases unmatched. The CDR3 is 18 residues long. The CDR3 DNA reads as TGTGCCAGCAGCTTAGTCGCTCGGCGGGGGGACGCTAGAGATACGCAGTATTTT. The encoded protein is CASSLVARRGDARDTQYF.

The genes are TRBV4-3 and TRBJ2-2; the D gene is possibly TRBD1 (5 bases). The CDR3 sequence is 18 residues long. The V end lost 0 bases, the J end lost 1 base, and 15 bases lay between the germline ends. From germline, CDR1 is LGHNA and CDR2 YSLEER. The CDR3 is CASSQDPARQRNTGELFF. In DNA, the CDR3 is TGCGCCAGCAGCCAAGATCCGGCTAGACAGAGGAACACCGGGGAGCTGTTTTTT.

This chain connects TRBV6-4 to TRBJ1-1; 11 nucleotides line up with TRBD1. The CDR3 loop spans 14 amino acids. CDR1 MRHNA and CDR2 SNTAGT come from the germline V gene. J was trimmed by 10 bases and V by 7 bases; bases with no gene match: 11. CDR3 residues: CASTGQGDPPGAFF. The CDR3 region has the DNA TGTGCCAGCACGGGACAGGGGGATCCCCCGGGAGCTTTCTTT.

The chain links TRBV19 to TRBJ2-1; D perhaps matches TRBD2 (5 bases). CDR3 length: 16 amino acids. Germline CDR1 reads LNHDA; CDR2 reads SQIVND (reference sequence). V lost 4 bases and J lost 0, with 13 bases in between. CDR3 DNA: TGTGCCAGTAGTACCCCGGGGAGAAGCTCCTACAATGAGCAGTTCTTC. Residues: CASSTPGRSSYNEQFF.

V gene TRBV15 combines with J gene TRBJ2-2; 9 positions agree with TRBD1. CDR1 and CDR2 (germline): LNHNV, YYDKDF (reference sequence). Unmatched junction bases numbered 2, after V lost 3 bases and J lost 3 bases. The CDR3 is made up of 15 amino acids. The CDR3 bases are TGTGCCACCAGCAGTGGACAGGGGCACACCGGGGAGCTGTTTTTT. Translating gives CATSSGQGHTGELFF.

This clone occurred once. The V call is TRBV4-1, the J call TRBJ1-5, with 8 bases identical to TRBD1. J was trimmed by 7 bases and V by 5 bases; bases with no gene match: 16. From germline, CDR1 is MGHRA and CDR2 YSYEKL. The CDR3 loop spans 17 amino acids. Written as DNA, the CDR3 is TGCGCCAGCAGCTTAAGGGGGTTAGGACAGGGTATACAGCCCCAGCATTTT. It encodes CASSLRGLGQGIQPQHF.

This chain joins TRBV25-1 and TRBJ2-1, with 8 bases lining up with TRBD1. The CDR3 has 14 residues. V gave up 3 bases and J gave up 8 bases; unmatched junction bases: 6. The V gene's germline CDR1 is MGHDK and CDR2 SYGVNS. The CDR3 reads CASSESGGWDEQFF. CDR3 DNA sequence: TGTGCCAGCAGTGAGTCAGGGGGCTGGGATGAGCAGTTCTTC.

The V gene is TRBV11-2, the J gene TRBJ2-5; TRBD2 aligns across 9 bases. The J call may be in error: the DNA end matches TRBJ2-7 better. Germline V CDR1 and CDR2: SGHAT, FQNNGV. This CDR3 has 16 amino acids. CDR3 sequence reads: CASSYQLAGGRHEQYF. Here the CDR3 DNA reads TGTGCCAGCAGCTACCAACTGGCGGGGGGGCGCCACGAGCAGTACTTC.

Comments on this clone: Germline and junction disagree at one end, which may indicate a read error. V usage is TRBV4-1 and J usage is TRBJ2-5; D not certain. This CDR3 comprises 15 residues. The V gene's germline CDR1 is MGHRA and CDR2 YSYEKL. The DNA for the CDR3 is TGCGCCAGCAGTCAAGATCCCGCACAGCAAGAGACCCAGTACTTC. Residues: CASSQDPAQQETQYF.

In its sample, this clone was seen a few times. V gene TRBV30 combines with J gene TRBJ2-7, with 8 positions matching TRBD1. The CDR3 extends over 13 amino acids. V lost 4 bases, J lost 4 bases, and 6 bases stayed unmatched. Per germline, CDR1 GTSNPN and CDR2 SVGIG (reference sequence). CDR3 bases: TGTGCCTGGACCGGACAGGGTACTTACGAGCAGTACTTC. This translates into CAWTGQGTYEQYF.

As for this clone: Other DNA sequences within the sample encode an identical CDR3. The V call is TRBV9, the J call TRBJ2-2; tentatively, D is TRBD2 (7 bases). Germline V gene sequence: CDR1 SGDLS, CDR2 YYNGEE. This CDR3 is built from 15 residues. V lost 2 bases to trimming and J lost 7 bases, with 15 bases between them. The CDR3 protein is CASSVGGGPGGELFF. CDR3 DNA: TGTGCCAGCAGCGTTGGGGGGGGGCCCGGCGGGGAGCTGTTTTTT. Supplemented by reference TRBV9 and TRBJ2-2, the full variable domain reads DSGVTQTPKHLITATGQRVTLRCSPRSGDLSVYWYQQSLDQGLQFLIQYYNGEERAKGNILERFSAQQFPDLHSELNLSSLELGDSALYFCASSVGGGPGGELFFGEGSRLTVL.

The rearrangement links TRBV7-2 to TRBJ1-6; TRBD1 might be the D (6 bases). Trimming pared 1 base from V and 7 bases from J, leaving 8 bases between. From germline, CDR1 is SGHTA and CDR2 FQGNSA. The CDR3 runs 14 residues. The CDR3, as DNA: TGTGCCAGCAGCTTAGACAGGGTAAATTCACCCCTCCACTTT. As protein: CASSLDRVNSPLHF.

V is TRBV4-1 and J is TRBJ2-5; 13 bases align to TRBD2. Germline lookup yields CDR1 MGHRA and CDR2 YSYEKL. The CDR3 has 16 amino acids. V shed 2 bases, J shed 5 bases, and the junction held 5 bases outside the gene matches. The CDR3 sequence is CASSQIGLAGVETQYF. The CDR3 region has the DNA TGCGCCAGCAGCCAAATCGGACTAGCGGGGGTTGAGACCCAGTACTTC.

The V and J genes are TRBV28 and TRBJ2-7; the match to TRBD2 covers 12 bases. The V gene end was trimmed by 10 bases and the J gene end by 2 bases; junction bases not matched to a gene: 3. CDR3 size: 13 residues. Germline V gene data show CDR1 as MDHEN and CDR2 as SYDVKM. Here the CDR3 DNA reads TGTGCCACCCGGACTAGCGGGACCTACGAGCAGTACTTC. Translation: CATRTSGTYEQYF.